The next 25 T cell receptor beta chains were all read from a single sample in a study of Ad26.COV2.S vaccination and SARS-CoV-2 variants (dated by TCRdb to the early 2020s). The treatment or condition label, read with the paper, signifies: 15 to 20 received Ad26.COV2.S at low or high dose, single or two shots; about 5 received placebo; per-sample allocation not given. Repertoires of vaccine and placebo recipients were sequenced from samples collected on day 63 after the first injection. The library was obtained by the immunoSEQ multiplex PCR assay. TCRdb retrieved this table from immuneACCESS and kept in-frame rearrangements only. Not all clones are present; in checked studies, unresolved V genes account for under half, and no reason is known for the remainder. Counted in this sample were roughly 320,000 clones; over 75% of them appeared once. The ten largest clones represent 3.4% of the sample.

The specimen comprised peripheral blood, sampled in a trial of Ad26.COV2.S vaccine versus placebo. The origin of the receptors is a person aged 18-65 years who received the Ad26.COV2.S COVID-19 vaccine or a placebo.

This chain connects TRBV13 to TRBJ1-5; no clear D. CDR3 length: 12 amino acids. Germline CDR1 PRHDT, CDR2 FYEKMQ (reference sequence). V was trimmed by 0 bases and J by 7 bases, leaving 4 bases between them. CDR3 loop: CASSLGSQPQHF. The CDR3 region has the DNA TGTGCCAGCAGCTTAGGGTCCCAGCCCCAGCATTTT.

The rearrangement links TRBV5-1 to TRBJ2-3; D may be TRBD1 (6 bases). CDR3 length: 13 amino acids. V gave up 6 bases and J gave up 0 bases, with 8 bases separating them. CDR1 and CDR2 from the germline V gene are SGHRS and YFSETQ. CDR3 sequence (DNA): TGCGCCAGCACCGGACAGAGCACAGATACGCAGTATTTT. Its protein product is CASTGQSTDTQYF. Using reference TRBV5-1 and TRBJ2-3 for the parts outside the CDR3, the full variable domain is KAGVTQTPRYLIKTRGQQVTLSCSPISGHRSVSWYQQTPGQGLQFLFEYFSETQRNKGNFPGRFSGRQFSNSRSEMNVSTLELGDSALYLCASTGQSTDTQYFGPGTRLTVL.

The J gene is TRBJ2-1, the V gene TRBV2; no clear D. Between the trimmed V and J ends, which lost 0 bases and 8 bases, there was a span of 8 bases. Per germline, CDR1 SNHLY and CDR2 FYNNEI. The length of the CDR3 is 13 residues. The CDR3 is CASSEARSDEQFF. The CDR3 DNA reads TGTGCCAGCAGTGAAGCTAGATCGGATGAGCAGTTCTTC.

The rearrangement links TRBV30 to TRBJ1-1; D is undetermined. The V gene's germline CDR1 is GTSNPN and CDR2 SVGIG (reference sequence). V lost 2 bases and J lost 1, with 8 bases in between. The CDR3 has 13 amino acids. CDR3 DNA sequence: TGTGCCTGGAGTTTACCGGAGAACACTGAAGCTTTCTTT. Its translation is CAWSLPENTEAFF.

This clone occurred a few times. The genes are TRBV5-8 and TRBJ2-7; 10 bases match TRBD1. The CDR3 has 15 residues. CDR1 and CDR2 from the germline V gene are SGHTS and YDEGEE. The junction had 4 bases not matched to a gene; V was cut back by 0 bases and J by 4 bases. The DNA for the CDR3 is TGTGCCAGCAGCTTGGAGAGGGACAGGGGTTACGAGCAGTACTTC. Encoded protein: CASSLERDRGYEQYF.

The sample holds one count of this clone. The V and J genes are TRBV19 and TRBJ2-3; 7 positions agree with TRBD2. The CDR3 totals 15 residues. V was clipped by 7 bases and J by 5 bases; unmatched bases: 12. Germline CDR1 LNHDA, CDR2 SQIVND (reference sequence). In nucleotides, the CDR3 is TGTGCCAGTACCCGAATGGGGGGGGTGTTAGATACGCAGTATTTT. Its translation: CASTRMGGVLDTQYF.

CDR3 protein: CASSISYNQPQHF. The CDR3 region has the DNA TGTGCCAGTAGTATCTCCTACAATCAGCCCCAGCATTTT. The chain carries TRBV19 and TRBJ1-5; D is ambiguous. Germline V lookup: CDR1 LNHDA, CDR2 SQIVND (reference sequence). This CDR3 has 13 amino acids. V lost 3 bases and J 3 bases, leaving 6 bases between the germline ends.

This rearrangement joins TRBV6-1 to TRBJ1-1; TRBD1 aligns across 7 bases. This CDR3 comprises 17 residues. Trimming at V came to 2 bases and at J to 0 bases, leaving 9 bases not matched to a gene. Per germline, CDR1 MNHNS and CDR2 SASEGT. As DNA, the CDR3 is TGTGCCAGCAGTGAAATCGGGACCGGGACAGTGAACACTGAAGCTTTCTTT. Amino acids: CASSEIGTGTVNTEAFF.

This clone turned up a few times. The V gene is TRBV5-1, the J gene TRBJ1-5, with D perhaps TRBD1 (6 bases). V shed 2 bases and J shed 6 bases, with 12 bases lying between them. Germline CDR1 is SGHRS and CDR2 is YFSETQ. This CDR3 has 14 amino acids. This CDR3 is CASSFAGAGQPQHF. For the CDR3, the DNA is TGCGCCAGCAGCTTTGCGGGGGCAGGTCAGCCCCAGCATTTT. Based on the CDR3 plus reference TRBV5-1 and TRBJ1-5, the full variable domain is KAGVTQTPRYLIKTRGQQVTLSCSPISGHRSVSWYQQTPGQGLQFLFEYFSETQRNKGNFPGRFSGRQFSNSRSEMNVSTLELGDSALYLCASSFAGAGQPQHFGDGTRLSIL.

This chain links TRBV30 with TRBJ1-1; the match to TRBD1 covers 7 bases. CDR1 GTSNPN and CDR2 SVGIG come from the germline V gene (reference sequence). This CDR3 contains 13 residues. With 3 bases clipped from V and 3 bases from J, the junction kept 4 bases outside the gene matches. The CDR3 protein is CAWSRQGDTEAFF. CDR3 DNA sequence: TGTGCCTGGAGCCGACAGGGAGACACTGAAGCTTTCTTT.

The rearrangement uses TRBV6-5 and TRBJ1-2; 11 nucleotides align to TRBD1. The V gene's germline CDR1 is MNHEY and CDR2 SVGAGI. Trimming removed 7 bases from V and 13 bases from J; junction bases left unmatched: 14. This CDR3 is built from 14 residues. CDR3 sequence: CASTRPPGQGVVTF. The CDR3, as DNA: TGTGCCAGCACCAGACCCCCGGGACAGGGGGTGGTCACCTTC.

This clone was picked up a small number of times. The identical CDR3 is also encoded by other nucleotide sequences in the sample. The CDR3 DNA is TGTGCCAGCAGTGAAAGGACTAGCGGCTCCTACGAGCAGTACTTC. It is translated as CASSERTSGSYEQYF. This rearrangement joins TRBV6-1 to TRBJ2-7; 10 nucleotides align to TRBD2. Germline assignment: CDR1 MNHNS and CDR2 SASEGT. The V and J ends lost 2 bases and 0 bases, in that order; junction bases with no gene match: 1. The CDR3 is 15 amino acids.

Only one count was recorded for this clone. The chain uses TRBV6-5 and TRBJ1-3; tentatively, D is TRBD1 (6 bases). Germline CDR1 is MNHEY and CDR2 is SVGAGI. This CDR3 is 15 amino acids long. With 6 bases removed from V and 3 bases from J, the gap between germline ends came to 15 bases. The CDR3 DNA reads as TGTGCCAGCAGGCCCGGACAGTCCATTGGAAACACCATATATTTT. Encoded protein: CASRPGQSIGNTIYF.

The genes are TRBV24-1 and TRBJ2-3; the D gene is possibly TRBD2 (5 bases). CDR1 is KGHDR, CDR2 SFDVKD, per germline. V gave up 5 bases and J gave up 1 base, with 15 bases separating them. There are 16 residues in the CDR3. Here the CDR3 reads CATSAPGLAGTDTQYF. The CDR3 coding sequence is TGTGCCACCAGTGCCCCAGGCCTAGCCGGCACAGATACGCAGTATTTT.

This sequence joins TRBV27 and TRBJ1-5; D is ambiguous. In germline, CDR1 is MNHEY, CDR2 SMNVEV (reference sequence). There are 15 residues in the CDR3. V lost 5 bases and J 0 bases, leaving 11 bases between the germline ends. The CDR3: CASSQQSYSNQPQHF. The CDR3 coding sequence is TGTGCCAGCAGTCAACAGAGCTATAGCAATCAGCCCCAGCATTTT.

The chain recombines TRBV7-2 with TRBJ2-7; either TRBD1 or TRBD2 may fit D (5 bases each). The CDR3 length is 15 residues. Trimming left V 5 bases short and J 0 bases short, with 14 bases between. The germline CDR1 and CDR2 sequences are SGHTA and FQGNSA. CDR3 sequence reads: CASSPGTYLSYEQYF. In DNA form, the CDR3 reads TGTGCCAGCAGCCCCGGGACCTATCTCTCCTACGAGCAGTACTTC.

This clone was detected only once. This rearrangement joins TRBV30 to TRBJ1-3; D gene uncertain. The CDR3 totals 13 residues. Germline V gene lookup returns CDR1 GTSNPN and CDR2 SVGIG (reference sequence). V lost 0 bases and J 5 bases, leaving 8 bases between the germline ends. CDR3 residues: CAWSVRPRNTIYF. The CDR3 region has the DNA TGTGCCTGGAGTGTACGACCCAGAAACACCATATATTTT.

J is TRBJ1-6 and V is TRBV7-2, with unresolved D. V was shortened by 2 bases and J by 0 bases, with 11 bases between the two germline ends. CDR3 size: 17 residues. Germline V lookup: CDR1 SGHTA, CDR2 FQGNSA. CDR3 sequence reads: CASSLRRRSSYNSPLHF. The CDR3 DNA reads as TGTGCCAGCAGCTTAAGGCGGCGGAGCTCCTATAATTCACCCCTCCACTTT.

This clone is a singleton in its sample. The V gene is TRBV6-4, the J gene TRBJ2-1, with D possibly TRBD2 on 6 matching bases. Germline V gives CDR1 MRHNA, CDR2 SNTAGT. V was pared by 2 bases and J by 6 bases, with 17 bases between. The CDR3 has 16 amino acids. As DNA, the CDR3 is TGTGCCAGCAGTGACAGCCGGTCTAGCGATCGCAATGAGCAGTTCTTC. Amino acid sequence: CASSDSRSSDRNEQFF.

The chain recombines TRBV30 with TRBJ2-7; D not resolved. The CDR3 totals 13 residues. Germline V gene lookup returns CDR1 GTSNPN and CDR2 SVGIG (reference sequence). With 3 bases removed from V and 2 bases from J, the gap between germline ends came to 11 bases. In nucleotides, the CDR3 is TGTGCCTGGAGAGGGCCAGGTACCTACGAGCAGTACTTC. Amino acid sequence: CAWRGPGTYEQYF.

The gene calls are TRBV6-5 and TRBJ1-2; D remains unclear. Germline V gives CDR1 MNHEY, CDR2 SVGAGI. The V and J ends lost 8 bases and 7 bases respectively, with 14 bases between them. CDR3 length equals 12 residues. The CDR3: CASYGRTGGYTF. The CDR3 nucleotides read TGTGCCAGCTACGGTCGGACGGGTGGCTACACCTTC.

In this sample, this clone turned up once. The chain employs TRBV7-9 and TRBJ2-2; tentative D call: TRBD2 (5 bases). The germline CDR1 and CDR2 sequences are SEHNR and FQNEAQ (reference sequence). V dropped 5 bases and J dropped 7 bases, with 14 bases sitting between them. The CDR3 spans 14 residues. CDR3: CASSTAERVGELFF. Written as DNA, the CDR3 is TGTGCCAGCAGCACAGCGGAGAGGGTCGGGGAGCTGTTTTTT.

The rearrangement uses TRBV7-2 and TRBJ1-1; no reliable D call. Trimming left V 5 bases short and J 3 bases short, with 10 bases between. CDR1 and CDR2 (germline): SGHTA, FQGNSA. CDR3 length: 13 residues. CDR3 sequence: CASSGVWDTEAFF. In nucleotides, the CDR3 is TGTGCCAGCAGCGGGGTTTGGGACACTGAAGCTTTCTTT.

The chain combines TRBV7-9 with TRBJ1-4; TRBD1 matches 7 bases. The CDR3 contains 16 residues. J lost 3 bases, V lost 1 base, and 5 bases had no gene match. Germline V gene lookup returns CDR1 SEHNR and CDR2 FQNEAQ (reference sequence). The CDR3 sequence is CASSLVRGRSNEKLFF. The DNA for the CDR3 is TGTGCCAGCAGCTTAGTGAGGGGGCGGTCTAATGAAAAACTGTTTTTT.

The V and J genes are TRBV4-1 and TRBJ2-3; 16 bases agree with TRBD2. Germline loops: CDR1 MGHRA, CDR2 YSYEKL. The CDR3 runs 20 residues. V trimming: 3 bases; J trimming: 0 bases; junction bases outside the gene matches: 9. CDR3 amino acids: CASSHPRPGLAGGSTDTQYF. The DNA of the CDR3 is TGCGCCAGCAGCCACCCACGACCGGGACTAGCGGGGGGGAGCACAGATACGCAGTATTTT.